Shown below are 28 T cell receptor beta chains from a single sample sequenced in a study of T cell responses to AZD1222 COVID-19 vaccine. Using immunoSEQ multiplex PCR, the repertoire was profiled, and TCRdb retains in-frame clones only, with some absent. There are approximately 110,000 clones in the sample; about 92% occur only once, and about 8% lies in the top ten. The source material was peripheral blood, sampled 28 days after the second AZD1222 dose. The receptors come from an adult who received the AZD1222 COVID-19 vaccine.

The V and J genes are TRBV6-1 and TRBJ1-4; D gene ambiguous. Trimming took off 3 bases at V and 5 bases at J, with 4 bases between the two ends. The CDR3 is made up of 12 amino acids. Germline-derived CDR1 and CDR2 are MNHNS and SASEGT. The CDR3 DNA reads TGTGCCAGCAGTGACCTAAATGAAAAACTGTTTTTT. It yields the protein CASSDLNEKLFF.

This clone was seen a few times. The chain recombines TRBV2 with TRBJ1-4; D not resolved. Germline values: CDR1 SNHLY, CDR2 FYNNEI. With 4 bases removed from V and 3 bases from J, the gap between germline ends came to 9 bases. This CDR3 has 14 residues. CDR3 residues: CASSGGYPNEKLFF. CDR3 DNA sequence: TGTGCCAGCAGTGGCGGATACCCTAATGAAAAACTGTTTTTT. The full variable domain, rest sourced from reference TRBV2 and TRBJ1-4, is EPEVTQTPSHQVTQMGQEVILRCVPISNHLYFYWYRQILGQKVEFLVSFYNNEISEKSEIFDDQFSVERPDGSNFTLKIRSTKLEDSAMYFCASSGGYPNEKLFFGSGTQLSVL.

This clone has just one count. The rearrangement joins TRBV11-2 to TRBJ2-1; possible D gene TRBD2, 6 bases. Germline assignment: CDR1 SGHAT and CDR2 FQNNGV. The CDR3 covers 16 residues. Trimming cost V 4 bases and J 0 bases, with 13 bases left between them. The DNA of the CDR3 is TGTGCCAGCAGCTCCCAAACGCGGGACTCCTACAATGAGCAGTTCTTC. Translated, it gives CASSSQTRDSYNEQFF.

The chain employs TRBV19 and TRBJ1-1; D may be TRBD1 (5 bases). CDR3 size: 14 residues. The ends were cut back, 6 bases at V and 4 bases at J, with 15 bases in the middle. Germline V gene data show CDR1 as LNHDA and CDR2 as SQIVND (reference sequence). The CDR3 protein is CASSLNGGVTEAFF. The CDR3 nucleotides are TGTGCCAGTAGCCTCAATGGAGGGGTCACTGAAGCTTTCTTT.

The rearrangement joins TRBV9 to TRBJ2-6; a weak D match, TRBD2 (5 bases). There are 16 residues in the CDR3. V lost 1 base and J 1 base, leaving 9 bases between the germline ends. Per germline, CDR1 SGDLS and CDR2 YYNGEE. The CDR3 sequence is CASSVNRGSGANVLTF. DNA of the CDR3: TGTGCCAGCAGCGTAAATAGAGGGTCTGGGGCCAACGTCCTGACTTTC.

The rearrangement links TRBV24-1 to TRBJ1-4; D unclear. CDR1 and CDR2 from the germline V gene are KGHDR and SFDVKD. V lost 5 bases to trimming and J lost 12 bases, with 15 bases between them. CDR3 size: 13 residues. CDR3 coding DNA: TGTGCCACCAGTGGCTACAGCTCCGAGGAACTGTTTTTT. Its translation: CATSGYSSEELFF.

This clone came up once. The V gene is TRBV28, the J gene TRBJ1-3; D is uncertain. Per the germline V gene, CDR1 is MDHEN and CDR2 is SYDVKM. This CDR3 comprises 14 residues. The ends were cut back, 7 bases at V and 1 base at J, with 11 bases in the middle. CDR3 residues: CASNRLGSGNTIYF. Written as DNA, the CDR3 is TGTGCCAGCAATCGACTGGGGTCTGGAAACACCATATATTTT. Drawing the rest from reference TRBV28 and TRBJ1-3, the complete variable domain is DVKVTQSSRYLVKRTGEKVFLECVQDMDHENMFWYRQDPGLGLRLIYFSYDVKMKEKGDIPEGYSVSREKKERFSLILESASTNQTSMYLCASNRLGSGNTIYFGEGSWLTVV.

In nucleotides, the CDR3 is TGCGCCAGCAGCCCGAACACGCCCGATGCAACTAATGAAAAACTGTTTTTT. Its protein is CASSPNTPDATNEKLFF. The J gene is TRBJ1-4, the V gene TRBV5-1; no clear D. The V end was cut by 4 bases, the J end by 0 bases, with 16 bases between. Germline V gene data show CDR1 as SGHRS and CDR2 as YFSETQ. The CDR3 length is 17 residues.

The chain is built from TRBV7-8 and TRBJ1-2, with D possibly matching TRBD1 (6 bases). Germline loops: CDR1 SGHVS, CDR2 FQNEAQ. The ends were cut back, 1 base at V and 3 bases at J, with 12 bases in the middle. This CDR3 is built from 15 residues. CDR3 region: CASSLVPGDYYGYTF. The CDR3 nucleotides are TGTGCCAGCAGCTTAGTCCCAGGGGATTACTATGGCTACACCTTC.

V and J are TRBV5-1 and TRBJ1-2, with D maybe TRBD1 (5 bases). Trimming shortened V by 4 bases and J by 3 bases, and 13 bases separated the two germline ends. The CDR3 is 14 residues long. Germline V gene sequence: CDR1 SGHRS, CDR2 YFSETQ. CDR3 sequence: CASSVTVGDYGYTF. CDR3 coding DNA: TGCGCCAGCAGCGTGACAGTTGGGGACTATGGCTACACCTTC.

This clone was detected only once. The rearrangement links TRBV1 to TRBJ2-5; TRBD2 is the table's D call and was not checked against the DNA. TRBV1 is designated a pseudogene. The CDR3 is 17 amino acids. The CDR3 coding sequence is TGCACCAGCAGCCACCCCCCCCGCCGGACTAGCCCAGAGACCCAGTACTTC. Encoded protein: CTSSHPPRRTSPETQYF.

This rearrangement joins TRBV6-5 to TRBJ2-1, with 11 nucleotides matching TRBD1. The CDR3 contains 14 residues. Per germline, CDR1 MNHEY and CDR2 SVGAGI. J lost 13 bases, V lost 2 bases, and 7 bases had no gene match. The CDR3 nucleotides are TGTGCCAGCAGTTACGGGACAGGGGGATTTGAACAGTTCTTC. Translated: CASSYGTGGFEQFF.

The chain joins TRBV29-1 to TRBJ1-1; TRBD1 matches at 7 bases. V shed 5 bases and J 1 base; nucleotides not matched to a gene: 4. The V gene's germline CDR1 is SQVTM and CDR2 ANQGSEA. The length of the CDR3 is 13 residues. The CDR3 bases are TGCAGCGTTAAGGGGGCGGGGAACACTGAAGCTTTCTTT. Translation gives CSVKGAGNTEAFF.

CDR3 sequence: CASSLEGGSGYQPQHF. The CDR3 DNA follows: TGCGCCAGCAGCTTGGAGGGGGGATCAGGGTACCAGCCCCAGCATTTT. This chain uses TRBV5-1 with TRBJ1-5, with a tentative D call TRBD1 (6 bases). Trimming pared 0 bases from V and 7 bases from J, leaving 17 bases between. CDR1 and CDR2 from the germline V gene are SGHRS and YFSETQ. The CDR3 is 16 amino acids.

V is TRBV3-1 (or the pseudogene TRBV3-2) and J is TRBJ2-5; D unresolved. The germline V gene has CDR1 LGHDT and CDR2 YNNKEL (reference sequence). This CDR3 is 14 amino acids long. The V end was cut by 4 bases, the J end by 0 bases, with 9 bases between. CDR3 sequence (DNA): TGTGCCAGCAGCCCCCAGCCCAACCAAGAGACCCAGTACTTC. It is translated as CASSPQPNQETQYF.

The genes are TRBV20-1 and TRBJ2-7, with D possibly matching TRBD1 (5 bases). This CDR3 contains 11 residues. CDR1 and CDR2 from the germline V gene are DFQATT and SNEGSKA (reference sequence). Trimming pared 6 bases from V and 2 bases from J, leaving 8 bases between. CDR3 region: CSAKGTYEQYF. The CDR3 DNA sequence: TGCAGTGCAAAGGGGACCTACGAGCAGTACTTC.

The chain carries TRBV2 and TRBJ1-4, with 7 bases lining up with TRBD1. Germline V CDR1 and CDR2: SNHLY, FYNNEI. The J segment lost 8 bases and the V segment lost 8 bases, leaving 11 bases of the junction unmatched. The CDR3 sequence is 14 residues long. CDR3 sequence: CASGIGGGGEKLFF. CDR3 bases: TGTGCCAGCGGTATAGGAGGGGGCGGAGAAAAACTGTTTTTT.

CDR3 nucleotide sequence: TGTGCCAGCAGTGTACAGGGGGCTGCTGGAAACACCATATATTTT. Translated, it gives CASSVQGAAGNTIYF. The chain uses TRBV2 and TRBJ1-3; 9 bases are a match to TRBD1. V lost 4 bases and J lost 2; bases outside the gene matches: 3. Germline CDR1 reads SNHLY; CDR2 reads FYNNEI. The CDR3 contains 15 residues.

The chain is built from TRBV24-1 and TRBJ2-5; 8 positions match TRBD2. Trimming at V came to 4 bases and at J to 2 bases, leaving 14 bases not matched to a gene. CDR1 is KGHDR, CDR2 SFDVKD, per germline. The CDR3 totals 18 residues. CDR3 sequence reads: CATSDQDEAGVGQETQYF. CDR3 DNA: TGTGCCACCAGTGACCAAGACGAAGCGGGAGTCGGTCAAGAGACCCAGTACTTC.

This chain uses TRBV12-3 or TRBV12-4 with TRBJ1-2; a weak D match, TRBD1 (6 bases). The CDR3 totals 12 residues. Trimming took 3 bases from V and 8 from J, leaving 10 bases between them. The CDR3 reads CASSFSTGGYTF. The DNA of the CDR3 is TGTGCCAGCAGTTTTTCGACAGGAGGCTACACCTTC.

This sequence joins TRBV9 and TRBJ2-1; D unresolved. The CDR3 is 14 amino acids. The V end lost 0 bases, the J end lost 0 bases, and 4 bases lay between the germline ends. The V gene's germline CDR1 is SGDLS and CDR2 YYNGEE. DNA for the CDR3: TGTGCCAGCAGCGTAGGGGGCTCCTACAATGAGCAGTTCTTC. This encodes CASSVGGSYNEQFF.

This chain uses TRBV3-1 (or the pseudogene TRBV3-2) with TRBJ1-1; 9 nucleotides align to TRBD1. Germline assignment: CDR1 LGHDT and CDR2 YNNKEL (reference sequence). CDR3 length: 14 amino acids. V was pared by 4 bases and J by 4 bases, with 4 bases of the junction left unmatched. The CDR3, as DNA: TGTGCCAGCAGCCGGGGACAGGGAAGCACTGAAGCTTTCTTT. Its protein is CASSRGQGSTEAFF.

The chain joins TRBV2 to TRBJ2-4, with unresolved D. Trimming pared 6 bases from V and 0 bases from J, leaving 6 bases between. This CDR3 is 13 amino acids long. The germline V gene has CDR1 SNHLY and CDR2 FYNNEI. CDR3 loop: CASRGLAKNIQYF. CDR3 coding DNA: TGTGCCAGCAGGGGGTTAGCCAAAAACATTCAGTACTTC.

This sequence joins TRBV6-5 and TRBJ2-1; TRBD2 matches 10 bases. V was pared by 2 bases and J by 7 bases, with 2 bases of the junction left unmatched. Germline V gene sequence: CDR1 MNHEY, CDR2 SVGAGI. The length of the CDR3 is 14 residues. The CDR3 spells CASSYPSGGNEQFF. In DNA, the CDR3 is TGTGCCAGCAGTTACCCTAGCGGGGGTAATGAGCAGTTCTTC.

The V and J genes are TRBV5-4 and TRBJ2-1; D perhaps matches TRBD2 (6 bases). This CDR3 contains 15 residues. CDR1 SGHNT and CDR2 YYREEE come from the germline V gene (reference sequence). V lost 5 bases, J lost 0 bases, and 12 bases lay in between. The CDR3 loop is CASSRAGSSYNEQFF. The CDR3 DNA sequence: TGTGCCAGCAGTCGGGCGGGGAGCTCCTACAATGAGCAGTTCTTC.

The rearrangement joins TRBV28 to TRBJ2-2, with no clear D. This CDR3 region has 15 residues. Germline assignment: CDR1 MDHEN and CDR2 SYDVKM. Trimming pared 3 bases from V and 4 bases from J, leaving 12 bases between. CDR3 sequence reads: CASSLVQTPTGELFF. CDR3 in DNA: TGTGCCAGCAGTTTGGTACAGACACCCACCGGGGAGCTGTTTTTT.

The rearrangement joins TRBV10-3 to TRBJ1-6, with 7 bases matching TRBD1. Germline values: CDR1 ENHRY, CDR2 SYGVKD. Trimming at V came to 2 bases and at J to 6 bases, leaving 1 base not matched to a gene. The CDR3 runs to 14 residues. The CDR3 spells CAISEDRANSPLHF. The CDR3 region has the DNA TGTGCCATCAGTGAGGACAGGGCTAATTCACCCCTCCACTTT.

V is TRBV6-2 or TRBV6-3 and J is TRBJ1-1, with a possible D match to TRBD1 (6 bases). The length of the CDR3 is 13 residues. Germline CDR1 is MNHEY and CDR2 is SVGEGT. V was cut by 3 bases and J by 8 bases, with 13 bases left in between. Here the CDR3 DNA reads TGTGCCAGCAGTTATGTGTCCGGACAGGAAGCTTTCTTT. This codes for CASSYVSGQEAFF.